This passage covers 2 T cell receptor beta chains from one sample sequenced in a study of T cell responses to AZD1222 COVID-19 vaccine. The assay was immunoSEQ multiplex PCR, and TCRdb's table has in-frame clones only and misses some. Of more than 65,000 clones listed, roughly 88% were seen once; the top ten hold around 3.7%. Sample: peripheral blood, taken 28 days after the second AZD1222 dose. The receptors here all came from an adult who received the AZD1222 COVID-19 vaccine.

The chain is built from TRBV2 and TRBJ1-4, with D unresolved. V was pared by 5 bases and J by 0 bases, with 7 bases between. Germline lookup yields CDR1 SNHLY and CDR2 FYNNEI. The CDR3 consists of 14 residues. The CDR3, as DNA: TGTGCCAGCAGTCAGTTATCAACTAATGAAAAACTGTTTTTT. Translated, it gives CASSQLSTNEKLFF. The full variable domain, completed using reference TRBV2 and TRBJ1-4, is EPEVTQTPSHQVTQMGQEVILRCVPISNHLYFYWYRQILGQKVEFLVSFYNNEISEKSEIFDDQFSVERPDGSNFTLKIRSTKLEDSAMYFCASSQLSTNEKLFFGSGTQLSVL.

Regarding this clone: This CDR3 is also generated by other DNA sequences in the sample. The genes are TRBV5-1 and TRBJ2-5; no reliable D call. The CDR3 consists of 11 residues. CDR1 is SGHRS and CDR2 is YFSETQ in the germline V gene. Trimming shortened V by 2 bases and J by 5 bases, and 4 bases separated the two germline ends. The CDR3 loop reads CASSLEETQYF. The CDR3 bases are TGCGCCAGCAGCTTAGAGGAGACCCAGTACTTC.